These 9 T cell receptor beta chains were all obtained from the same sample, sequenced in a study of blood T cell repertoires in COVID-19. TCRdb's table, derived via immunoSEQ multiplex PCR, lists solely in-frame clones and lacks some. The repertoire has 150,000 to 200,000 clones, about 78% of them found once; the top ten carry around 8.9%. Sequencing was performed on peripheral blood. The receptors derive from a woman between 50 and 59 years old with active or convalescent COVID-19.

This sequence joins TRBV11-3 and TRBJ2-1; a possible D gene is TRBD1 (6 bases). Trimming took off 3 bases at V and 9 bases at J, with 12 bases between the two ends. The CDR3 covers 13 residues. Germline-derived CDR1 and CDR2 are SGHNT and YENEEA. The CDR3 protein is CASSFEQGTEQFF. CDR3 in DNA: TGTGCCAGCAGCTTCGAACAGGGTACTGAGCAGTTCTTC.

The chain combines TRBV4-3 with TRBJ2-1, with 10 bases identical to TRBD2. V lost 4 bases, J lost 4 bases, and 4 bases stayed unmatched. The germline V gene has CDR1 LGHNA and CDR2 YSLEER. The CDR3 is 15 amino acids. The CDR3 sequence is CASSRLAGVYNEQFF. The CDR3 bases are TGCGCCAGCAGCCGGCTAGCGGGAGTATACAATGAGCAGTTCTTC.

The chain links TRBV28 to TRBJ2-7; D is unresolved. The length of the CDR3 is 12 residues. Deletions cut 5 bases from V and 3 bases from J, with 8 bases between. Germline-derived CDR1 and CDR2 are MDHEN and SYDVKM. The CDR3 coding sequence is TGTGCCAGCAGTCTCAGGAACTACGAGCAGTACTTC. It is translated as CASSLRNYEQYF.

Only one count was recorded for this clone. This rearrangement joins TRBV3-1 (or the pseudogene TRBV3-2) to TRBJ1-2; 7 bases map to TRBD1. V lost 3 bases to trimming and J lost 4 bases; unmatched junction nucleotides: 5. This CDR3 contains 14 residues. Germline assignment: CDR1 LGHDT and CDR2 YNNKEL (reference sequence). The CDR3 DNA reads TGTGCCAGCAGCCACGGGACAGCCGTCTATGGCTACACCTTC. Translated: CASSHGTAVYGYTF.

CDR3 region: CASSIKGGSSYEQYF. CDR3 sequence (DNA): TGTGCCAGTAGTATAAAGGGCGGGAGCTCCTACGAGCAGTACTTC. The chain joins TRBV19 to TRBJ2-7; 7 nucleotides match TRBD2. Germline V CDR1 and CDR2: LNHDA, SQIVND (reference sequence). There are 15 residues in the CDR3. Unmatched junction bases numbered 4, after V lost 2 bases and J lost 0 bases.

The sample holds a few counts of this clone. CDR3: CASSIGTGPYGYTF. For the CDR3, the DNA is TGTGCCAGTAGCATCGGGACAGGCCCATATGGCTACACCTTC. The chain links TRBV19 to TRBJ1-2, with TRBD1 identical over 8 bases. Germline assignment: CDR1 LNHDA and CDR2 SQIVND (reference sequence). CDR3 length: 14 amino acids. Trimming cost V 6 bases and J 5 bases; bases outside gene matches: 8.

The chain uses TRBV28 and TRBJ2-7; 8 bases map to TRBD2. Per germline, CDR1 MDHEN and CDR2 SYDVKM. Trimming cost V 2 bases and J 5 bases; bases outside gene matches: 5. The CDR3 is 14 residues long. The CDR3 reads CASSLSGRINEQYF. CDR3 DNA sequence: TGTGCCAGCAGTTTAAGCGGGAGAATAAACGAGCAGTACTTC.

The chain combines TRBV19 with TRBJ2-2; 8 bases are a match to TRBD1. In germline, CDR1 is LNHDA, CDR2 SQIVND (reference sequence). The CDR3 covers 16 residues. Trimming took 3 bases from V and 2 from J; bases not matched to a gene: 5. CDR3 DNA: TGTGCCAGTAGTATGGAGCAGGGGGCCAACACCGGGGAGCTGTTTTTT. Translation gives CASSMEQGANTGELFF.

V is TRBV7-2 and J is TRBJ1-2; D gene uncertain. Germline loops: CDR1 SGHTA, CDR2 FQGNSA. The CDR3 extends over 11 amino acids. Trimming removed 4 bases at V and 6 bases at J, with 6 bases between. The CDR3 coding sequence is TGTGCCAGCAGCTCCCAGAATGGCTACACCTTC. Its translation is CASSSQNGYTF.